One and the same sample provided the 17 T cell receptor beta chains below, sequenced in a study of T-cell reconstitution after alpha-beta-depleted transplantation in children. Unique molecular identifiers featured in how the TCRbeta library was prepared. Via MiXCR, TCRdb re-called the PCR reads, giving one row per CDR3 protein. The sample yields approximately 210,000 distinct CDR3 sequences, over 15% seen once. The sequencing used PBMCs, mostly from graft donor cells, collected 360 days after TCRalphabeta/CD19-depleted stem cell transplant. These receptors were taken from a male patient aged 2 to 9 who had a stem cell transplant for acute lymphoblastic leukemia, so the T cells may come from the graft donor.

The rearrangement uses TRBV12-3 or TRBV12-4 and TRBJ1-2, with D uncertain. The CDR3 sequence is 13 residues long. V shed 5 bases and J shed 8 bases, with 15 bases lying between them. The CDR3 loop reads CASSTWILPGYTF. The CDR3 DNA reads TGTGCCAGCAGTACTTGGATACTCCCCGGCTACACCTTC.

The J gene is TRBJ2-1, the V gene TRBV4-2; D may be TRBD1 (6 bases). The germline V gene has CDR1 LGHNA and CDR2 YNFKEQ. This CDR3 contains 14 residues. V was pared by 1 base and J by 6 bases, with 10 bases between. In DNA form, the CDR3 reads TGTGCCAGCAGCCAAGGGGGGCCCCGCAATGAGCAGTTCTTC. It codes for CASSQGGPRNEQFF.

The chain is built from TRBV29-1 and TRBJ2-2; 10 positions match TRBD1. Germline CDR1 reads SQVTM; CDR2 reads ANQGSEA. Losses at the gene ends were 4 bases for V and 4 bases for J; bases not matched to a gene: 6. The CDR3 consists of 15 residues. CDR3 in amino acids: CSVVSRTGGTGELFF. The CDR3 nucleotides read TGCAGCGTTGTTTCTAGGACAGGGGGCACCGGGGAGCTGTTTTTT.

This clonotype was seen more than once but under ten times. The chain carries TRBV2 and TRBJ2-2; D is unclear. This CDR3 is 12 amino acids long. The germline CDR1 and CDR2 sequences are SNHLY and FYNNEI. Trimming took 1 base from V and 7 from J, leaving 4 bases between them. CDR3 sequence: CASSEDNGELFF. CDR3 nucleotide sequence: TGTGCCAGCAGTGAAGATAACGGGGAGCTGTTTTTT. Supplemented by reference TRBV2 and TRBJ2-2, the full variable domain reads EPEVTQTPSHQVTQMGQEVILRCVPISNHLYFYWYRQILGQKVEFLVSFYNNEISEKSEIFDDQFSVERPDGSNFTLKIRSTKLEDSAMYFCASSEDNGELFFGEGSRLTVL.

The V and J genes are TRBV25-1 and TRBJ2-7; D is undetermined. Trimming shortened V by 2 bases and J by 2 bases, and 7 bases separated the two germline ends. The CDR3 has 13 residues. Germline CDR1 and CDR2: MGHDK and SYGVNS. The CDR3 DNA is TGTGCCAGCAGTGAAGGCAGTCCCTACGAGCAGTACTTC. Protein: CASSEGSPYEQYF.

In its sample, this clonotype was seen many times. V and J are TRBV6-2 or TRBV6-3 and TRBJ2-7; no definite D call. Germline assignment: CDR1 MNHEY and CDR2 SVGEGT. This CDR3 is built from 12 residues. V lost 2 bases and J 7 bases, leaving 9 bases between the germline ends. The CDR3 protein is CASSYVVGEQYF. CDR3 nucleotide sequence: TGTGCCAGCAGTTACGTGGTTGGGGAGCAGTACTTC.

The chain joins TRBV6-1 to TRBJ2-3; perhaps TRBD2 as D (5 bases). Trimming took 7 bases from V and 2 from J, leaving 13 bases between them. The germline V gene has CDR1 MNHNS and CDR2 SASEGT. CDR3 length equals 14 residues. The CDR3 here is CASIERGSTDTQYF. CDR3 nucleotides: TGTGCCAGCATAGAGAGAGGGTCCACAGATACGCAGTATTTT.

V is TRBV19 and J is TRBJ1-5; D is perhaps TRBD1 (6 bases). Trimming took off 5 bases at V and 6 bases at J, with 11 bases between the two ends. The CDR3 is 13 residues long. CDR1 is LNHDA, CDR2 SQIVND, per germline (reference sequence). The CDR3 sequence: CASSPQGIQPQHF. The CDR3 bases are TGTGCCAGTAGTCCCCAGGGGATTCAGCCCCAGCATTTT.

This clonotype appeared a few times. The V call is TRBV7-9, the J call TRBJ2-7; D is undetermined. The CDR3 totals 13 residues. CDR1 is SEHNR and CDR2 is FQNEAQ in the germline V gene (reference sequence). Trimming took off 4 bases at V and 3 bases at J, with 10 bases between the two ends. CDR3 bases: TGTGCCAGCAGCTCACCCTGGGGCTACGAGCAGTACTTC. Protein product: CASSSPWGYEQYF.

The rearrangement links TRBV6-1 to TRBJ2-7, with 7 bases that match TRBD2. Germline CDR1 MNHNS, CDR2 SASEGT. CDR3 size: 15 residues. Trimming cost V 3 bases and J 5 bases; bases outside gene matches: 10. CDR3 sequence: CASSEYSPGGNEQYF. The CDR3 DNA reads TGTGCCAGCAGTGAGTACAGCCCGGGAGGAAACGAGCAGTACTTC.

This clonotype came up a few times. This rearrangement joins TRBV15 to TRBJ2-7; 9 bases match TRBD2. Per germline, CDR1 LNHNV and CDR2 YYDKDF (reference sequence). The V segment lost 8 bases and the J segment 8 bases; nucleotides outside the gene matches: 10. The CDR3 runs 13 residues. The CDR3 DNA reads TGTGCCACCTCCCTAGCGGGAATTCTTCAGCAGTACTTC. Translation gives CATSLAGILQQYF.

This chain connects TRBV11-2 to TRBJ2-7; D may match TRBD1 or TRBD2 (5 bases each). V gave up 0 bases and J gave up 5 bases, with 14 bases separating them. The CDR3 is made up of 15 amino acids. Per the germline V gene, CDR1 is SGHAT and CDR2 is FQNNGV. CDR3 residues: CASSLDFPGPHEQYF. CDR3 coding DNA: TGTGCCAGCAGCTTAGATTTCCCGGGACCCCACGAGCAGTACTTC.

V usage is TRBV2 and J usage is TRBJ2-7, with 7 bases aligning to TRBD1. The CDR3 spans 12 residues. The V gene end was trimmed by 5 bases and the J gene end by 6 bases; junction bases not matched to a gene: 4. Germline CDR1 and CDR2: SNHLY and FYNNEI. DNA of the CDR3: TGTGCCAGCAGTTACAGGGGTGCCGAGCAGTACTTC. Its translation is CASSYRGAEQYF.

The chain carries TRBV5-1 and TRBJ1-5; D is unresolved. With 1 base removed from V and 1 base from J, the gap between germline ends came to 9 bases. The length of the CDR3 is 15 residues. CDR1 is SGHRS, CDR2 YFSETQ, per germline. CDR3 amino acids: CASSLNPGSNQPQHF. CDR3 coding DNA: TGCGCCAGCAGCTTGAACCCCGGCAGCAATCAGCCCCAGCATTTT.

This clonotype was detected a few times. CDR3 bases: TGTGCCAGCAGCTTGGAGGGTCGACTAGCGGGGATAAGGCAGTACTTC. It encodes CASSLEGRLAGIRQYF. The chain links TRBV5-5 to TRBJ2-7; 11 bases align to TRBD2. This CDR3 spans 16 amino acids. V was clipped by 0 bases and J by 9 bases; unmatched bases: 11. The germline V gene has CDR1 SGHKS and CDR2 YYEKEE (reference sequence).

This clonotype was observed a handful of times. The chain combines TRBV20-1 with TRBJ1-5; a possible D gene is TRBD1 (5 bases). This CDR3 spans 15 amino acids. V was clipped by 3 bases and J by 2 bases, with 14 bases between them. Germline CDR1 reads DFQATT; CDR2 reads SNEGSKA (reference sequence). The CDR3 nucleotides read TGCAGTGCTAGGGAGGGGAGTCGGGGCAATCAGCCCCAGCATTTT. It codes for CSAREGSRGNQPQHF.

This sequence joins TRBV5-6 and TRBJ1-6; D remains unclear. In germline, CDR1 is SGHDT, CDR2 YYEEEE. The CDR3 consists of 16 residues. The V and J ends lost 1 base and 10 bases respectively, with 18 bases between them. This chain's CDR3 is CASSLYSAGNPSPLHF. The CDR3 nucleotides are TGTGCCAGCAGCTTGTACAGCGCGGGGAACCCATCACCCCTCCACTTT.